A few counts support the clone carrying this T cell receptor beta chain. The antigen is undetermined. This specimen comes from a study of T cell repertoires in cytomegalovirus infection. Study-level information: Evidence of both CMV infection and a matching HLA type came from public TCR beta signatures.

Germline lookup yields CDR1 SGHTA and CDR2 FQGNSA. The CDR3 runs 13 residues. Trimming shortened V by 2 bases and J by 5 bases, and 7 bases separated the two germline ends. TCRdb re-derived calls from the reads in MiXCR, one entry per CDR3 protein. The repertoire holds some 590,000 distinct CDR3 sequences, with approximately 40% as singletons. Study-wide findings and caveats: HLA-C-restricted TCR beta clonotypes specific for CMV led the ex vivo response.

This clonotype was obtained from a human donor in good health (CMV status not recorded). Some clones in this sample may be carry-over from other donors' samples. V is TRBV7-2 and J is TRBJ2-1; D ambiguous. The material sequenced was cultured PBMCs, taken from culture after CMV antigen stimulation. CDR3 sequence reads: CASSLSLNNEQFF. CDR3 DNA: TGTGCCAGCAGCTTAAGTTTGAACAATGAGCAGTTCTTC.